A single sample is the source of the 21 T cell receptor beta chains below, sequenced in a study of T cell responses to AZD1222 COVID-19 vaccine. Sequenced by immunoSEQ multiplex PCR; TCRdb stores in-frame clones only, minus some. The table shows over 120,000 clones, with about 92% occurring only once. The specimen was peripheral blood, collected on day 0 of AZD1222 vaccination. These receptors were collected from an adult in good health.

The chain carries TRBV7-2 and TRBJ2-2; 13 positions agree with TRBD2. V gave up 6 bases and J gave up 6 bases; unmatched junction bases: 4. Germline CDR1 is SGHTA and CDR2 is FQGNSA. CDR3 length: 15 residues. The CDR3 DNA reads as TGTGCCAGCAGTTCACTAGCGGGGGGGTCCGGGGAGCTGTTTTTT. This encodes CASSSLAGGSGELFF.

The chain links TRBV7-9 to TRBJ2-7; 10 nucleotides agree with TRBD2. V dropped 5 bases and J dropped 5; count of bases not matched to a gene: 6. CDR1 and CDR2 from the germline V gene are SEHNR and FQNEAQ (reference sequence). CDR3 size: 14 residues. The CDR3 spells CASSGIAGGNEQYF. CDR3 DNA sequence: TGTGCCAGCAGCGGAATAGCGGGGGGTAACGAGCAGTACTTC.

The chain employs TRBV10-3 and TRBJ1-6; D not resolved. CDR3 size: 15 residues. Trimming pared 4 bases from V and 5 bases from J, leaving 12 bases between. Germline loops: CDR1 ENHRY, CDR2 SYGVKD. CDR3 bases: TGTGCCATCAGTGGGATGGGCAGAGATAATTCACCCCTCCACTTT. Translating gives CAISGMGRDNSPLHF.

The CDR3, as DNA: TGTGCCAGCAGTTATTCCCGGGGCGCGGGGGAGCTGTTTTTT. It translates to CASSYSRGAGELFF. This chain links TRBV6-2 or TRBV6-3 with TRBJ2-2; D possibly uses TRBD1 or TRBD2 (5 bases each). This CDR3 has 14 amino acids. V was clipped by 3 bases and J by 8 bases, with 13 bases between them. Germline V CDR1 and CDR2: MNHEY, SVGEGT.

The chain employs TRBV5-1 and TRBJ2-5; D unclear. Germline V gene data show CDR1 as SGHRS and CDR2 as YFSETQ. The CDR3 consists of 14 residues. The ends were cut back, 1 base at V and 3 bases at J, with 10 bases in the middle. CDR3: CASSLNREEETQYF. The DNA for the CDR3 is TGCGCCAGCAGCTTGAATAGGGAAGAAGAGACCCAGTACTTC.

V usage is TRBV7-2 and J usage is TRBJ1-2, with D unclear. Trimming left V 3 bases short and J 8 bases short, with 22 bases between. Germline V lookup: CDR1 SGHTA, CDR2 FQGNSA. This CDR3 is built from 16 residues. The CDR3 DNA reads as TGTGCCAGCAGCTTTCTTGGCCTGGGAAAAATTGGGGGCTACACCTTC. Residues: CASSFLGLGKIGGYTF.

The chain recombines TRBV2 with TRBJ2-2; D not certain. Per the germline V gene, CDR1 is SNHLY and CDR2 is FYNNEI. The CDR3 spans 13 residues. Trimming removed 5 bases from V and 5 bases from J, with 9 bases in between. CDR3: CASSTNPTGELFF. The CDR3 nucleotides are TGTGCCAGCAGTACCAATCCAACCGGGGAGCTGTTTTTT.

V and J are TRBV11-2 and TRBJ1-1, with 8 bases identical to TRBD1. CDR1 is SGHAT, CDR2 FQNNGV, per germline. The V and J ends lost 4 bases and 4 bases, in that order; junction bases with no gene match: 8. The CDR3 has 15 residues. The CDR3 here is CASSSSAGGVTEAFF. The CDR3 nucleotides read TGTGCCAGCAGCTCCTCCGCAGGGGGCGTCACTGAAGCTTTCTTT.

This chain links TRBV7-2 with TRBJ1-5, with 7 nucleotides matching TRBD1. With 4 bases clipped from V and 5 bases from J, the junction kept 5 bases outside the gene matches. The CDR3 is 14 amino acids. Germline assignment: CDR1 SGHTA and CDR2 FQGNSA. The CDR3 DNA reads as TGTGCCAGCAGCTCGGAGACAGGGTATCAGCCCCAGCATTTT. This sequence encodes CASSSETGYQPQHF.

The chain recombines TRBV4-2 with TRBJ2-7; 9 bases match TRBD1. The CDR3 sequence is 16 residues long. Germline trimming cut 0 bases from V and 5 bases from J; bases unmatched to any gene: 8. The germline V gene encodes CDR1 LGHNA and CDR2 YNFKEQ. The CDR3 bases are TGTGCCAGCAGCCAAGATGATGGGACAGGGTTAAACGAGCAGTACTTC. It yields the protein CASSQDDGTGLNEQYF.

The chain employs TRBV28 and TRBJ1-5; D gene uncertain. V lost 5 bases to trimming and J lost 11 bases, with 13 bases between them. CDR3 length equals 12 residues. The V gene's germline CDR1 is MDHEN and CDR2 SYDVKM. The CDR3 DNA reads TGTGCCAGCAGTCCGGACCTCTTGGCCCAGCATTTT. It is translated as CASSPDLLAQHF. The whole variable domain, remainder taken from reference TRBV28 and TRBJ1-5, is DVKVTQSSRYLVKRTGEKVFLECVQDMDHENMFWYRQDPGLGLRLIYFSYDVKMKEKGDIPEGYSVSREKKERFSLILESASTNQTSMYLCASSPDLLAQHFGDGTRLSIL.

The rearrangement links TRBV3-1 (or the pseudogene TRBV3-2) to TRBJ2-5; 7 bases match TRBD2. Germline V CDR1 and CDR2: LGHDT, YNNKEL (reference sequence). The J segment lost 4 bases and the V segment lost 4 bases, leaving 9 bases of the junction unmatched. The CDR3 contains 15 residues. CDR3 residues: CASSPGGPAGETQYF. The DNA for the CDR3 is TGTGCCAGCAGCCCGGGGGGTCCCGCGGGAGAGACCCAGTACTTC.

A single count supports this clone. The rearrangement uses TRBV2 and TRBJ1-5; D gene ambiguous. The CDR3 consists of 12 residues. V lost 7 bases and J lost 11, with 15 bases in between. Per the germline V gene, CDR1 is SNHLY and CDR2 is FYNNEI. Here the CDR3 DNA reads TGTGCCAGCACCGACGCGAGCTTGGCCCAGCATTTT. As protein: CASTDASLAQHF.

This chain joins TRBV6-5 and TRBJ1-2, with unresolved D. In germline, CDR1 is MNHEY, CDR2 SVGAGI. This CDR3 spans 12 amino acids. Trimming removed 2 bases at V and 1 base at J, with 2 bases between. CDR3 in amino acids: CASSYDNYGYTF. Here the CDR3 DNA reads TGTGCCAGCAGTTACGATAACTATGGCTACACCTTC.

The chain is built from TRBV28 and TRBJ1-2; D might be TRBD1 (5 bases). V was trimmed by 2 bases and J by 4 bases, leaving 14 bases between them. The CDR3 covers 15 residues. Germline V CDR1 and CDR2: MDHEN, SYDVKM. The CDR3 DNA sequence: TGTGCCAGCAGTTTACTCCGGGACGCTATCTATGGCTACACCTTC. Translation gives CASSLLRDAIYGYTF.

The chain links TRBV28 to TRBJ1-1, with a weak D call TRBD1 (5 bases). The germline gives CDR1 MDHEN, CDR2 SYDVKM. The CDR3 loop spans 15 amino acids. V was trimmed by 4 bases and J by 3 bases, leaving 15 bases between them. This CDR3 reads CASSSPSGVDTEAFF. For the CDR3, the DNA is TGTGCCAGCAGTTCCCCCTCGGGGGTGGACACTGAAGCTTTCTTT.

The chain is built from TRBV5-1 and TRBJ1-2; a possible D gene is TRBD1 (5 bases). The CDR3 is 12 amino acids. Germline V CDR1 and CDR2: SGHRS, YFSETQ. Trimming removed 3 bases from V and 7 bases from J, with 10 bases in between. CDR3 residues: CASSSDGGGYTF. In DNA form, the CDR3 reads TGCGCCAGCAGCTCGGATGGGGGTGGCTACACCTTC.

The genes are TRBV28 and TRBJ1-4; weak D call: TRBD1 (5 bases). Per germline, CDR1 MDHEN and CDR2 SYDVKM. CDR3 size: 15 residues. V dropped 2 bases and J dropped 3 bases, with 10 bases sitting between them. The CDR3 spells CASSLVGDPNEKLFF. The CDR3 region has the DNA TGTGCCAGCAGTTTAGTGGGGGACCCTAATGAAAAACTGTTTTTT.

The CDR3 coding sequence is TGTGCCAGCAGAGTAGGCTCGGTATTTAGCTATAATTCACCCCTCCACTTT. It translates to CASRVGSVFSYNSPLHF. This chain joins TRBV28 and TRBJ1-6; D unclear. The CDR3 runs 17 residues. The V end lost 6 bases, the J end lost 3 bases, and 18 bases lay between the germline ends. The germline gives CDR1 MDHEN, CDR2 SYDVKM. Full variable domain (remainder filled in from reference TRBV28 and TRBJ1-6): DVKVTQSSRYLVKRTGEKVFLECVQDMDHENMFWYRQDPGLGLRLIYFSYDVKMKEKGDIPEGYSVSREKKERFSLILESASTNQTSMYLCASRVGSVFSYNSPLHFGNGTRLTVT.

The chain combines TRBV4-1 with TRBJ1-1, with D hard to call. CDR1 MGHRA and CDR2 YSYEKL come from the germline V gene. The length of the CDR3 is 13 residues. V lost 4 bases and J lost 7, with 13 bases in between. CDR3 nucleotides: TGCGCCAGCAGCCCCCCTGGAACGAGTGAAGCTTTCTTT. It translates to CASSPPGTSEAFF.

V is TRBV21-1 and J is TRBJ2-2; the table's D call, TRBD2, has no DNA check behind it. TRBV21-1 represents a pseudogene. The CDR3 sequence is 14 residues long. CDR3 region: CASPAGAVVGELFF. DNA for the CDR3: TGTGCCAGCCCCGCGGGGGCGGTTGTCGGGGAGCTGTTTTTT.